These T cell receptor beta chains were read from a single sample in a study of shared clonotypes between healthy human individuals. Clones were read by immunoSEQ multiplex PCR, and TCRdb kept only the in-frame ones, dropping some. The table lists some 1.5 million clones, approximately 97% of them singletons. Sample: naive CD4+ T cells sorted from blood. The receptor source for this set is a man aged 25-45 years in good health. The CDR3 runs from the conserved cysteine through the conserved F or W.

v_call	j_call	cdr3_aa
TRBV6-5	TRBJ2-7	CASSYGRQGYEQYF
TRBV7-3	TRBJ2-3	CASSSAGGAADTQYF
TRBV11-2	TRBJ1-3	CASSLRTGRDRSGNTIYF
TRBV6-5	TRBJ1-1	CACYTGNTEAFF
TRBV28	TRBJ2-7	CASNPSGRSEQYF
TRBV18	TRBJ2-2	CASSPLNTGELFF
TRBV5-1	TRBJ2-2	CASSLDRGRPNTGELFF
TRBV5-1	TRBJ1-1	CASSARTGQTASAFF
TRBV7-9	TRBJ1-2	CASIKADNGYTF
TRBV19	TRBJ1-2	CASRNRPAANYGYTF
TRBV2	TRBJ1-5	CASSEFVSYSNQPQHF
TRBV11-2	TRBJ2-2	CASSLESRRYTGELFF
TRBV15	TRBJ2-3	CATSTSGRTTDTQYF
TRBV10-3	TRBJ2-1	CAISESRSSYNEQFF
TRBV28	TRBJ2-7	CASSRTGLSYEQYF
TRBV7-8	TRBJ1-3	CASSLATARASGNTIYF
TRBV5-4	TRBJ2-5	CASSTPGQQETQYF
TRBV28	TRBJ2-7	CASSLTGVGDYEQYF
TRBV7-2	TRBJ2-1	CASSLQGDYNEQFF
TRBV19	TRBJ1-1	CASSKTGLVDTEAFF
TRBV9	TRBJ2-1	CASSVSLLGNEQFF
TRBV7-2	TRBJ2-1	CASSLPRPSNEQFF
TRBV5-6	TRBJ2-5	CASSGNRDRKETQYF
TRBV11-2	TRBJ2-2	CASTRQGTGELFF
TRBV5-5	TRBJ2-1	CASSLALSGRAKWNEQFF
TRBV9	TRBJ2-1	CASSVEQGVEQFF
TRBV5-4	TRBJ2-1	CASSRKAGGRAVDEQFF
TRBV4-3	TRBJ2-3	CASSQEPQETDTQYF
TRBV7-2	TRBJ2-7	CASSLTGTKSSYEQYF
TRBV19	TRBJ1-1	CASSIGGGTEAFF
TRBV18	TRBJ1-5	CASSQTWDLNSNQPQHF
TRBV4-1	TRBJ2-1	CASSHEIALGAGNEQFF
TRBV6-5	TRBJ2-1	CASRGRDREPEQFF
TRBV30	TRBJ1-2	CAWSVPGGAHYGYTF
TRBV18	TRBJ2-2	CASSPISSVGELFF
TRBV27	TRBJ2-1	CASRPGQMSSYNEQFF
TRBV7-6	TRBJ2-5	CASSRTGLGPQETQYF
TRBV27	TRBJ1-5	CASSLGRYSNQPQHF